The TCR beta chain under discussion was sequenced for a study of CD8 T cells in Susac syndrome. The authors carried out high-throughput sequencing of TCR beta. They applied it to CD8+ and CD4+ T cells obtained from blood. This CDR3 comprises 14 residues. V gave up 7 bases and J gave up 4 bases; unmatched junction bases: 10. Germline CDR1 reads SQVTM; CDR2 reads ANQGSEA. RNA in amounts of roughly 0.45 to 1 ug was reverse transcribed with random hexamers. A multiplex approach, immunoSEQ multiplex PCR, amplified TCR beta CDR3 across 54 Vbeta and 13 Jbeta. TCRdb reprocessed the immunoSEQ multiplex PCR reads with MiXCR, giving one entry per CDR3 protein. The data hold a few hundred thousand distinct CDR3 sequences, with approximately 90% observed a single time.

The TCR comes from a human donor with multiple sclerosis. What was sequenced was CD8+ T cells from PBMCs. This sequence joins TRBV29-1 and TRBJ1-2; 9 nucleotides match TRBD1. DNA of the CDR3: TGCAGCGCCAGTACCGGGACAGGGCTCTATGGCTACACCTTC. Translating it yields CSASTGTGLYGYTF.